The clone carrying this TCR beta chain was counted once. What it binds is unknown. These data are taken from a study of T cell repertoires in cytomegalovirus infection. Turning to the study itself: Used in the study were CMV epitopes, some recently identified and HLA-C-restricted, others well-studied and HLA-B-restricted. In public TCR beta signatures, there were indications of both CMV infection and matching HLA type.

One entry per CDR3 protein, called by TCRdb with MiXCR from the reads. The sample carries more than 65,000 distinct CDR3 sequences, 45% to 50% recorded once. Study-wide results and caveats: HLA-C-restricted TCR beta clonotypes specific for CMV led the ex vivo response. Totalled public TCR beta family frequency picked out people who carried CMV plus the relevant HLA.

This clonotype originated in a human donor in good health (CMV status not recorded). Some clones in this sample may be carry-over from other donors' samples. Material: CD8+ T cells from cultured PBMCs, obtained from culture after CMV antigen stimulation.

DNA for the CDR3: TGTGCCAGCAGCGAGGTGGGGGCTTCTAATGAGCAGTTCTTC. It codes for CASSEVGASNEQFF. The genes are TRBV9 and TRBJ2-1, with a weak D call TRBD1 (6 bases). In germline, CDR1 is SGDLS, CDR2 YYNGEE. There are 14 residues in the CDR3. Trimming removed 3 bases from V and 7 bases from J, with 14 bases in between.